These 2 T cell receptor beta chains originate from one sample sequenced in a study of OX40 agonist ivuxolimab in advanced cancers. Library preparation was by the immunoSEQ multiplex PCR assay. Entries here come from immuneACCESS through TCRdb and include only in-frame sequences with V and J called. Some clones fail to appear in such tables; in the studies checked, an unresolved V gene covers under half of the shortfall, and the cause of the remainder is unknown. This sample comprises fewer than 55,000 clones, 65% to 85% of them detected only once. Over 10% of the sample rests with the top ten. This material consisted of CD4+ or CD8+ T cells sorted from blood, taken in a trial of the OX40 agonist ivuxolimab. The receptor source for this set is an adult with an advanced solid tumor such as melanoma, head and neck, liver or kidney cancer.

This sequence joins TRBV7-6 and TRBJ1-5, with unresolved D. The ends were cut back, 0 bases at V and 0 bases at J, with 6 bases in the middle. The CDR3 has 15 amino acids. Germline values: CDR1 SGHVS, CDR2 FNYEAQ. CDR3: CASSLAANSNQPQHF. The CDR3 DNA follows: TGTGCCAGCAGCTTAGCCGCTAATAGCAATCAGCCCCAGCATTTT.

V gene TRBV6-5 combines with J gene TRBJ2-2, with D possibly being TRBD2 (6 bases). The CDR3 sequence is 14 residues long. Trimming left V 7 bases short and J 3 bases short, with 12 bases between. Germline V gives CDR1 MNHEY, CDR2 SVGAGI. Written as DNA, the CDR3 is TGTGCCAGCAAAAGCGGGTTGCACACCGGGGAGCTGTTTTTT. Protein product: CASKSGLHTGELFF.